This T cell receptor beta chain stems from a study of OX40 agonist ivuxolimab in advanced cancers. Germline CDR1 and CDR2: MGHDK and SYGVNS. The CDR3 covers 15 residues. The V end lost 6 bases, the J end lost 1 base, and 15 bases lay between the germline ends. Repertoires were generated with immunoSEQ multiplex PCR, while TCRdb's copy carries only in-frame clones and drops some. The data hold approximately 67,000 clones, with under 95% observed a single time. The V and J genes are TRBV25-1 and TRBJ2-5; D gene uncertain. The sequencing here drew on CD4+ or CD8+ T cells sorted from blood, taken in a trial of the OX40 agonist ivuxolimab. The source of this sequence is an adult with an advanced solid tumor such as melanoma, head and neck, liver or kidney cancer. The CDR3 coding sequence is TGTGCCAGCAGAATGGGCGGATTCATCCAAGAGACCCAGTACTTC. It yields the protein CASRMGGFIQETQYF.